These 3 T cell receptor beta chains were all obtained from the same sample, sequenced in a study of Graves' ophthalmopathy and Graves' hyperthyroidism. Using RNA transcripts, the TCR beta CDR3 regions were amplified. Following a first-round RT-PCR that used HTBI primers, a second-round multiplex PCR was carried out. Via MiXCR, TCRdb re-called the multiplex PCR reads, giving one row per CDR3 protein. The sample comprises hundreds of thousands of distinct CDR3 sequences, under 25% of which are singletons, and 2.5% to 3.5% rests with the top ten. The sequenced material came from peripheral blood. These receptors were collected from a woman under 30 with stable Graves' hyperthyroidism.

This clonotype was recorded many times. The V call is TRBV20-1, the J call TRBJ2-7; 10 positions match TRBD2. The germline CDR1 and CDR2 sequences are DFQATT and SNEGSKA (reference sequence). With V trimmed by 6 bases and J by 0 bases, 5 bases remained unmatched. The CDR3 contains 14 residues. The DNA for the CDR3 is TGCAGTGCCCTTCTAGCGGGAGTCTCCTACGAGCAGTACTTC. Translation: CSALLAGVSYEQYF.

This rearrangement joins TRBV12-3 or TRBV12-4 to TRBJ1-1; D perhaps matches TRBD1 (6 bases). The CDR3 runs to 15 residues. The V end lost 3 bases, the J end lost 4 bases, and 15 bases lay between the germline ends. The CDR3 nucleotides are TGTGCCAGCAGTTTTATAGGGGGAGATAGCACTGAAGCTTTCTTT. This encodes CASSFIGGDSTEAFF.

This clonotype was seen many times. CDR3 sequence: CASSDPKDIQYF. CDR3 coding DNA: TGTGCCAGCAGTGACCCGAAGGACATTCAGTACTTC. This chain uses TRBV6-2 or TRBV6-3 with TRBJ2-4; no definite D call. This CDR3 contains 12 residues. Trimming cost V 5 bases and J 8 bases, with 10 bases left between them. Per germline, CDR1 MNHEY and CDR2 SVGEGT.